These 11 T cell receptor beta chains came from one sample sequenced in a study of PD-1 blockade in mismatch repair-deficient tumors (dated by TCRdb to the late 2010s). Library construction relied on the immunoSEQ multiplex PCR assay. The immuneACCESS repertoire file appears here via TCRdb, limited to in-frame rearrangements. These files lack a portion of the clones; in checked studies, under half of the deficit traces to unresolved V genes, and the cause of the others is not known. For this sample there are approximately 110,000 clones; 70% to 80% appear just once. The top ten clones comprise 4% to 6% of the sample. The input for sequencing was peripheral blood, taken roughly 13 months after starting pembrolizumab. All receptors derive from an adult with mismatch repair-deficient cancer.

V is TRBV27 and J is TRBJ2-7; D gene unclear. V shed 6 bases and J shed 2 bases, with 11 bases lying between them. The germline gives CDR1 MNHEY, CDR2 SMNVEV (reference sequence). The CDR3 has 13 amino acids. The CDR3: CASRRGPTYEQYF. The DNA of the CDR3 is TGTGCCAGCAGGAGAGGACCGACCTACGAGCAGTACTTC.

Details on this clone: A much larger clone differs by one base, so this may be a read error. J is TRBJ2-7 and V is TRBV5-5; TRBD1 matches 11 bases. CDR3 length: 14 amino acids. J gave up 5 bases and V 4 bases, and 5 bases lay outside the gene matches. Germline CDR1 reads SGHKS; CDR2 reads YYEKEE (reference sequence). The DNA of the CDR3 is TGTGCCAGCAGCCCCCGGACAGGGGGCAACGAGCAGTACTTC. Translation: CASSPRTGGNEQYF.

This clone has more than one count but fewer than ten. Here the CDR3 DNA reads TGCAGCGGGACGCGGGGCCCCTACGAGCAGTACTTC. It encodes CSGTRGPYEQYF. The V call is TRBV29-1, the J call TRBJ2-7, with D possibly TRBD2 on 6 matching bases. The CDR3 runs to 12 residues. Trimming removed 7 bases at V and 2 bases at J, with 12 bases between. Germline V gives CDR1 SQVTM, CDR2 ANQGSEA.

The V call is TRBV6-5, the J call TRBJ2-1, with 7 bases aligning to TRBD1. The CDR3 is 15 amino acids. V shed 7 bases and J 5 bases; nucleotides not matched to a gene: 11. Per the germline V gene, CDR1 is MNHEY and CDR2 is SVGAGI. The DNA of the CDR3 is TGTGCCAGCAAACCTTACAGGGGATCGGACAATGAGCAGTTCTTC. This codes for CASKPYRGSDNEQFF.

The table lists this clone with a few counts. The chain employs TRBV5-8 and TRBJ1-2, with a possible D match to TRBD1 (6 bases). The CDR3 extends over 15 amino acids. The germline CDR1 and CDR2 sequences are SGHTS and YDEGEE. Trimming removed 4 bases at V and 3 bases at J, with 16 bases between. CDR3 residues: CASSIATGNYYGYTF. The CDR3 DNA reads as TGTGCCAGCAGCATCGCGACAGGAAACTACTATGGCTACACCTTC.

The chain employs TRBV2 and TRBJ1-1; tentatively, D is TRBD1 (6 bases). Germline CDR1 and CDR2: SNHLY and FYNNEI. The CDR3 contains 14 residues. With 3 bases removed from V and 7 bases from J, the gap between germline ends came to 15 bases. The CDR3 sequence is CASSDRTGQSEAFF. CDR3 nucleotides: TGTGCCAGCAGTGACCGAACTGGACAGAGTGAAGCTTTCTTT.

This chain links TRBV15 with TRBJ2-1; 7 bases match TRBD1. Germline assignment: CDR1 LNHNV and CDR2 YYDKDF (reference sequence). The CDR3 totals 17 residues. The junction had 9 bases not matched to a gene; V was cut back by 4 bases and J by 0 bases. This chain's CDR3 is CATSTIRAGGSYNEQFF. The CDR3 DNA reads as TGTGCCACCAGCACCATCAGGGCAGGGGGCTCCTACAATGAGCAGTTCTTC.

This clone was recorded a few times. This chain links TRBV11-2 with TRBJ2-7; D is undetermined. The germline V and J ends were trimmed by 0 bases and 4 bases, with 13 bases remaining between them. CDR1 and CDR2 from the germline V gene are SGHAT and FQNNGV. The CDR3 contains 15 residues. CDR3 DNA sequence: TGTGCCAGCAGCTTAGAGCGGTTGGACCCTTACGAGCAGTACTTC. Translation gives CASSLERLDPYEQYF.

V usage is TRBV7-6 and J usage is TRBJ2-2; TRBD1 is a possible D gene (5 bases). V dropped 2 bases and J dropped 4 bases, with 8 bases sitting between them. Germline V CDR1 and CDR2: SGHVS, FNYEAQ. This CDR3 has 14 amino acids. The chain's CDR3 is CASSLQGVTGELFF. DNA for the CDR3: TGTGCCAGCAGCTTACAGGGCGTCACCGGGGAGCTGTTTTTT.

This rearrangement joins TRBV6-6 to TRBJ1-1; D is unresolved. The CDR3 has 14 amino acids. CDR1 is MNHNY and CDR2 is SVGAGI in the germline V gene (reference sequence). V was pared by 0 bases and J by 8 bases, with 13 bases between. CDR3: CASSYSMQSSEAFF. The CDR3 DNA follows: TGTGCCAGCAGTTACTCGATGCAGAGCTCCGAAGCTTTCTTT.

For the CDR3, the DNA is TGTGCCAGCAGTGCCCCCGACACCTTC. Encoded protein: CASSAPDTF. The chain uses TRBV2 and TRBJ1-2; no reliable D call. Germline CDR1 and CDR2: SNHLY and FYNNEI. CDR3 length equals 9 residues. V lost 4 bases, J lost 12 bases, and 6 bases lay in between. Combining the CDR3 with reference TRBV2 and TRBJ1-2 gives the whole variable domain EPEVTQTPSHQVTQMGQEVILRCVPISNHLYFYWYRQILGQKVEFLVSFYNNEISEKSEIFDDQFSVERPDGSNFTLKIRSTKLEDSAMYFCASSAPDTFGSGTRLTVV.